This T cell receptor beta chain was profiled in a study of T cell repertoires in ileal Crohn's disease. This CDR3 contains 16 residues. Trimming took 6 bases from V and 1 from J; bases not matched to a gene: 11. Germline assignment: CDR1 SQVTM and CDR2 ANQGSEA. For this clone: Its antigen is not known.

Clones were sequenced by immunoSEQ multiplex PCR, and TCRdb holds only the in-frame ones, with some missing. This sample has about 8,200 clones, with around four fifths found just once. Overall study findings and caveats: Mucosal expansions were suggested to be mainly CD8 T cells. Endoscopic recurrence occurred in every patient whose clonality exceeded 26.8%.

The receptor was isolated from an adult with Crohn's disease. The sample taken for sequencing was ileal tissue. The J gene is TRBJ1-2, the V gene TRBV29-1; TRBD1 matches at 10 bases. CDR3 region: CSVAPRTGGNNYGYTF. The CDR3, as DNA: TGCAGCGTCGCTCCGAGGACAGGGGGGAATAACTATGGCTACACCTTC. The full variable domain, rest sourced from reference TRBV29-1 and TRBJ1-2, is SAVISQKPSRDICQRGTSLTIQCQVDSQVTMMFWYRQQPGQSLTLIATANQGSEATYESGFVIDKFPISRPNLTFSTLTVSNMSPEDSSIYLCSVAPRTGGNNYGYTFGSGTRLTVV.